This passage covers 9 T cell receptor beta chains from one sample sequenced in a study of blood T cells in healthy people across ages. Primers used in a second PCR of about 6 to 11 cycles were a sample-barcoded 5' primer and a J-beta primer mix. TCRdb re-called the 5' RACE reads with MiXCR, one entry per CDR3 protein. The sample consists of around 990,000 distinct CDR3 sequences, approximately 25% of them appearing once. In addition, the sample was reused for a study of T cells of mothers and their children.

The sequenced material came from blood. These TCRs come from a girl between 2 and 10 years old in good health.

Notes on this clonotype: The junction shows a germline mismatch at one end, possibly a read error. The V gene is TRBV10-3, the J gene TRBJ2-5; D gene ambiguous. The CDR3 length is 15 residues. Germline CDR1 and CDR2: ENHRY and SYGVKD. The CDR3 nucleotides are TGTGCCATCAGTGAGTCCGAGGTGACGAAAGAGACTCAGTACTTC. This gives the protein CAISESEVTKETQYF.

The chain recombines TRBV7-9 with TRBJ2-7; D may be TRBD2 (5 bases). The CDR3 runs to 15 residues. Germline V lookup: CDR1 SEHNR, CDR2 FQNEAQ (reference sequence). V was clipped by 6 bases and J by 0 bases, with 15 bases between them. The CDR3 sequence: CASSHNTGVSYEQYF. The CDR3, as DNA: TGTGCCAGCAGTCATAATACCGGGGTCTCCTACGAGCAGTACTTC.

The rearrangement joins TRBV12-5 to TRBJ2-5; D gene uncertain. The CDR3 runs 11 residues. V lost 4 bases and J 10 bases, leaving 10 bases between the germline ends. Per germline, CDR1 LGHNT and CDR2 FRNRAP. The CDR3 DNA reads TGTGCTAGTGGTTACGGGTTCGACCAGTACTTC. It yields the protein CASGYGFDQYF.

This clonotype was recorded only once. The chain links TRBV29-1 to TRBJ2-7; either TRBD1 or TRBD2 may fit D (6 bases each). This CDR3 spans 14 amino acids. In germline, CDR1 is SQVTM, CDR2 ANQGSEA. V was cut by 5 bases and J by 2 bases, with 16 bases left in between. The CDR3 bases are TGCAGCGTTCAAGGGGGGACGGATACCTACGAGCAGTACTTC. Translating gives CSVQGGTDTYEQYF.

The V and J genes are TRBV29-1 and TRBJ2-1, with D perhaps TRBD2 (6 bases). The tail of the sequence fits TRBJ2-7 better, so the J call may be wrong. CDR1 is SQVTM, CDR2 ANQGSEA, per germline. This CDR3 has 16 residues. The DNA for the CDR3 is TGCAGCGTTGAGGTCCCTGGTTCGGACTACGCGGGCGAGCAGTACTTC. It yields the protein CSVEVPGSDYAGEQYF.

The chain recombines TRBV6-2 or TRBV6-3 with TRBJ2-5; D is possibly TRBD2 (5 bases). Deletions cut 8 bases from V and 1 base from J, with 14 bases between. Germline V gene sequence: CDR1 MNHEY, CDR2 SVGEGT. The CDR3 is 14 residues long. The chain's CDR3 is CASLRGRFQETQYF. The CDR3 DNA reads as TGTGCCAGCCTTAGAGGGAGATTCCAAGAGACCCAGTACTTC.

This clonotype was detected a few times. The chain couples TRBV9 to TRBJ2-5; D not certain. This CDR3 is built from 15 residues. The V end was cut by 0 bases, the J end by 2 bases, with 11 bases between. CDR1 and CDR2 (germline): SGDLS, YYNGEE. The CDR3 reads CASSVAGRQQETQYF. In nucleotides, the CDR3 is TGTGCCAGCAGCGTAGCAGGTCGGCAGCAAGAGACCCAGTACTTC.

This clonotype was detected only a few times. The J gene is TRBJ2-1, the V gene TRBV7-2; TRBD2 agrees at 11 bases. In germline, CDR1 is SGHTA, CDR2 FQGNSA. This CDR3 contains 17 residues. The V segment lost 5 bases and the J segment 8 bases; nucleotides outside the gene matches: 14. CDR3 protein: CASSLFPSPSGRYEQFF. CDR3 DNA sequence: TGTGCCAGCAGCCTATTCCCGTCCCCTAGCGGGAGGTATGAGCAGTTCTTC.

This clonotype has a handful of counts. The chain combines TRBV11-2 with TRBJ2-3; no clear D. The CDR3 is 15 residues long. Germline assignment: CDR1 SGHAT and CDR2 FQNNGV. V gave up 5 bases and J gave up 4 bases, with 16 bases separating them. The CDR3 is CASSRPGSQADTQYF. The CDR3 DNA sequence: TGTGCCAGCAGCCGTCCTGGCAGTCAGGCAGATACGCAGTATTTT.